One and the same sample provided the 5 T cell receptor beta chains below, sequenced in a study of T cell changes during pregnancy in multiple sclerosis. Sequencing was performed with immunoSEQ multiplex PCR; in TCRdb, only in-frame clones are kept and a portion is missing. The repertoire holds more than 50,000 clones, 94% seen once, with less than 3% in the top ten. Sample: CD8+ T cells from peripheral blood mononuclear cells, taken after pregnancy. These receptors came from a female donor with multiple sclerosis, enrolled in a pregnancy study.

The count of this clone is one. This sequence joins TRBV13 and TRBJ1-3; D not certain. The length of the CDR3 is 15 residues. Trimming left V 1 base short and J 8 bases short, with 15 bases between. Per the germline V gene, CDR1 is PRHDT and CDR2 is FYEKMQ (reference sequence). In nucleotides, the CDR3 is TGTGCCAGCAGCTTAGTTACAAGTACGATTTACACCATATATTTT. It specifies CASSLVTSTIYTIYF.

In DNA form, the CDR3 reads TGTGCCATCAGTTATGAGGTAGGGGGCAATGAGCAGTTCTTC. This translates into CAISYEVGGNEQFF. The genes are TRBV10-3 and TRBJ2-1, with D possibly matching TRBD1 (6 bases). V lost 5 bases, J lost 6 bases, and 14 bases lay in between. The CDR3 loop spans 14 amino acids. Germline V lookup: CDR1 ENHRY, CDR2 SYGVKD.

The chain has TRBV27 and TRBJ2-4, with TRBD2 matching over 9 bases. CDR1 is MNHEY, CDR2 SMNVEV, per germline (reference sequence). The V gene end was trimmed by 4 bases and the J gene end by 7 bases; junction bases not matched to a gene: 2. The CDR3 has 13 residues. CDR3: CASSSAGGNIQYF. The CDR3 DNA is TGTGCCAGCAGTTCCGCGGGAGGGAACATTCAGTACTTC.

The gene calls are TRBV5-1 and TRBJ2-7; D may be TRBD1 (5 bases). V lost 4 bases to trimming and J lost 6 bases, with 8 bases between them. Per the germline V gene, CDR1 is SGHRS and CDR2 is YFSETQ. This CDR3 is built from 11 residues. The CDR3 region is CASSLQGEQYF. CDR3 DNA sequence: TGCGCCAGCAGCCTCCAGGGCGAGCAGTACTTC. The full variable domain, its missing parts supplied by reference TRBV5-1 and TRBJ2-7, is KAGVTQTPRYLIKTRGQQVTLSCSPISGHRSVSWYQQTPGQGLQFLFEYFSETQRNKGNFPGRFSGRQFSNSRSEMNVSTLELGDSALYLCASSLQGEQYFGPGTRLTVT.

This chain joins TRBV9 and TRBJ1-1, with a tentative D call TRBD1 (5 bases). The CDR3 totals 13 residues. CDR1 SGDLS and CDR2 YYNGEE come from the germline V gene. The germline V and J ends were trimmed by 4 bases and 2 bases, with 9 bases remaining between them. CDR3 sequence: CASSIGQNTEAFF. Here the CDR3 DNA reads TGTGCCAGCAGCATTGGACAAAACACTGAAGCTTTCTTT.